These T cell receptor beta chains were read from a single sample in a study of OX40 agonist ivuxolimab in advanced cancers. TCRdb's copy holds only in-frame clones and misses some; the assay was immunoSEQ multiplex PCR. The sample shows about 94,000 clones, nearly 90% of them seen only once. Sample: CD4+ or CD8+ T cells sorted from blood, taken in a trial of the OX40 agonist ivuxolimab. The receptors derive from an adult with an advanced solid tumor such as melanoma, head and neck, liver or kidney cancer. The CDR3 runs from the conserved cysteine through the conserved F or W. D genes are given only for firm matches. Clone size is shown for a subset of rows, as once, few, many or a class of expanded clone.

D gene: .; J gene: TRBJ2-1; clone size: once; V gene: TRBV7-9; CDR3 DNA: TGTGCCAGCAGCTCGCCCCGCCGGGCCCCCTCCTACAATGAGCAGTTCTTC; CDR3 protein: CASSSPRRAPSYNEQFF
D gene: TRBD2; J gene: TRBJ2-3; clone size: .; V gene: TRBV5-4; CDR3 DNA: TGTGCCAGCAGCTTGGCCGTAGGACTAGTGGCCACAGATACGCAGTATTTT; CDR3 protein: CASSLAVGLVATDTQYF
D gene: .; J gene: TRBJ2-7; clone size: once; V gene: TRBV7-6; CDR3 DNA: TGTGCCAGCAGTGTATTAGACTCTTCGGGGGAGCAGTACTTC; CDR3 protein: CASSVLDSSGEQYF
D gene: .; J gene: TRBJ2-1; clone size: once; V gene: TRBV6-4; CDR3 DNA: TGTGCCAGCAGTGGAGGAGGTAATGAGCAGTTCTTC; CDR3 protein: CASSGGGNEQFF
D gene: .; J gene: TRBJ2-1; clone size: .; V gene: TRBV19; CDR3 DNA: TGTGCCAGTAGTATAGATCGGACTGGGGGGGCATATGAGCAGTTCTTC; CDR3 protein: CASSIDRTGGAYEQFF
D gene: TRBD2; J gene: TRBJ2-5; clone size: .; V gene: TRBV7-2; CDR3 DNA: TGTGCCAGCAGCCTTAGCGGGGGGCTAGAGACCCAGTACTTC; CDR3 protein: CASSLSGGLETQYF
D gene: TRBD2; J gene: TRBJ2-1; clone size: .; V gene: TRBV11-2; CDR3 DNA: TGTGCCAGCAGCTTATCACGGGGGGGTTACAATGAGCAGTTCTTC; CDR3 protein: CASSLSRGGYNEQFF
D gene: TRBD1; J gene: TRBJ1-3; clone size: .; V gene: TRBV7-9; CDR3 DNA: TGTGCCAGCAGCCCAGGGGACAGGGATAGTAACACCATATATTTT; CDR3 protein: CASSPGDRDSNTIYF
D gene: .; J gene: TRBJ2-1; clone size: .; V gene: TRBV18; CDR3 DNA: TGTGCCAGCTCCCCCCCCAGGGGGGGGGACAATGAGCAGTTCTTC; CDR3 protein: CASSPPRGGDNEQFF
D gene: .; J gene: TRBJ2-2; clone size: .; V gene: TRBV6-5; CDR3 DNA: TGTGCCAGCAGTCCTCCGGGACACAACACCGGGGAGCTGTTTTTT; CDR3 protein: CASSPPGHNTGELFF
D gene: .; J gene: TRBJ2-3; clone size: .; V gene: TRBV7-2; CDR3 DNA: TGTGCCAGCAGCCCCGGGACGGGAGCGGGCACAGATACGCAGTATTTT; CDR3 protein: CASSPGTGAGTDTQYF
D gene: .; J gene: TRBJ1-1; clone size: .; V gene: TRBV18; CDR3 DNA: TGTGCCAGCTCAAGATTTGATAACGGCCCCCGGGGGACTGAAGCTTTCTTT; CDR3 protein: CASSRFDNGPRGTEAFF
D gene: TRBD1; J gene: TRBJ1-2; clone size: once; V gene: TRBV30; CDR3 DNA: TGTGCCTGGAGCGTACCTACAGGGGCGGGGTATGGCTACACCTTC; CDR3 protein: CAWSVPTGAGYGYTF
D gene: TRBD2; J gene: TRBJ2-3; clone size: .; V gene: TRBV6-6; CDR3 DNA: TGTGCCAGCAGTTACTCCGGGGGGTGGACAGATACGCAGTATTTT; CDR3 protein: CASSYSGGWTDTQYF
D gene: .; J gene: TRBJ1-2; clone size: few; V gene: TRBV5-1; CDR3 DNA: TGCGCCAGCAGCCCCTGGACACCAGCTAACTATGGCTACACCTTC; CDR3 protein: CASSPWTPANYGYTF
D gene: TRBD1; J gene: TRBJ1-4; clone size: .; V gene: TRBV5-1; CDR3 DNA: TGCGCCAGCAGCTCGGGACCGGGACAGGGAAATGAAAAACTGTTTTTT; CDR3 protein: CASSSGPGQGNEKLFF
D gene: .; J gene: TRBJ2-3; clone size: .; V gene: TRBV5-1; CDR3 DNA: TGCGCCAGCAGCCCCCCCGCTAACACAGATACGCAGTATTTT; CDR3 protein: CASSPPANTDTQYF
D gene: TRBD1; J gene: TRBJ2-7; clone size: .; V gene: TRBV10-1; CDR3 DNA: TGCGCCAGCAGGGGGGACAGGCTCGTGGGGTCTTACGAGCAGTACTTC; CDR3 protein: CASRGDRLVGSYEQYF
D gene: .; J gene: TRBJ1-6; clone size: .; V gene: TRBV25-1; CDR3 DNA: TGTGCCAGCAGTGACCGGGACCGAAATTCACCCCTCCACTTT; CDR3 protein: CASSDRDRNSPLHF
D gene: .; J gene: TRBJ1-4; clone size: .; V gene: TRBV5-1; CDR3 DNA: TGCGCCAGCAGCTTTGGGGGCCAGGCAACTAATGAAAAACTGTTTTTT; CDR3 protein: CASSFGGQATNEKLFF